This TCR beta chain was sequenced during a study of CD8 T cells in Susac syndrome. Study details: Fewer than 10 of the sequenced Susac syndrome patients were in remission, and six had active disease. Findings and limits, study-wide: Clonal expansion of Susac CD8+ cells peaked in TEMRA cells, and it also peaked in active patients. The study's TCR sequencing and HLA analysis covered a relatively small number of individuals, and the study acknowledged this.

TCR beta sequencing was performed on blood CD8+ and CD4+ T cells. Note on this clonotype: Its antigen is undetermined.

The germline V and J ends were trimmed by 6 bases and 3 bases, with 11 bases remaining between them. The length of the CDR3 is 13 residues. Reverse transcription of about 0.5 to 1 ug RNA used random hexamers. TCRdb independently ran MiXCR on the immunoSEQ multiplex PCR reads; one entry per CDR3 protein. The sample carries about 120,000 distinct CDR3 sequences, around 96% recorded once. Input material: CD8+ T cells from PBMCs. The V and J genes are TRBV12-3 or TRBV12-4 and TRBJ1-1, with D possibly TRBD1 on 5 matching bases. The sequence was collected from a human donor with Susac syndrome. CDR3 protein: CASSWDRDTEAFF. The CDR3 bases are TGTGCCAGCAGCTGGGACCGCGACACTGAAGCTTTCTTT.